This T cell receptor (beta chain) was recorded in a study of T cell repertoires in cytomegalovirus infection. The wider study: Selection of CMV epitopes for the study included recently identified HLA-C-restricted and well-studied HLA-B-restricted ones. The public TCR beta signatures pointed to both CMV infection and matching HLA type.

Trimming took 2 bases from V and 0 from J, leaving 15 bases between them. This CDR3 comprises 16 residues. Germline CDR1 reads SGHRS; CDR2 reads YFSETQ. Using its own MiXCR run on the reads, TCRdb lists one record per CDR3 protein. The table has about 700,000 distinct CDR3 sequences, around 32% seen once. On this clonotype: Its antigen remains unknown.

Notes on the study in general: HLA-C-restricted CMV clonotypes gave the most frequent clonotype in two of eight donors.

This sequence originates from a human donor in good health (CMV status not recorded). Some clones in this sample may be carry-over from other donors' samples. The specimen comprised cultured PBMCs, sampled from culture after CMV antigen stimulation. V and J are TRBV5-1 and TRBJ2-7; weak D call: TRBD2 (6 bases). This chain's CDR3 is CASSFVASGSSYEQYF. The CDR3 DNA reads TGCGCCAGCAGCTTCGTTGCGAGCGGGTCCTCCTACGAGCAGTACTTC.